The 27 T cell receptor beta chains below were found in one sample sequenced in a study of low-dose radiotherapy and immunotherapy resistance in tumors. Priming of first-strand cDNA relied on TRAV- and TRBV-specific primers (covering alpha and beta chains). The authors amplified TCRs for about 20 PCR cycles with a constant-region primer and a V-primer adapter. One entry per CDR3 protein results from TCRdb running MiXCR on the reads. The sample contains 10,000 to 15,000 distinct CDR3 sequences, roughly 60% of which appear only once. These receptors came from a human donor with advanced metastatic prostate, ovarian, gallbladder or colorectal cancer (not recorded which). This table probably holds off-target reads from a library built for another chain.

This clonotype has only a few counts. Written as DNA, the CDR3 is TGTGCCAGCAGTTACGGGGGGCCTTGGACTGAAGCTTTCTTT. It encodes CASSYGGPWTEAFF. The V and J genes are TRBV6-2 or TRBV6-3 and TRBJ1-1; possible D gene TRBD1, 6 bases. Germline loops: CDR1 MNHEY, CDR2 SVGEGT. The length of the CDR3 is 14 residues. V lost 2 bases to trimming and J lost 5 bases, with 12 bases between them.

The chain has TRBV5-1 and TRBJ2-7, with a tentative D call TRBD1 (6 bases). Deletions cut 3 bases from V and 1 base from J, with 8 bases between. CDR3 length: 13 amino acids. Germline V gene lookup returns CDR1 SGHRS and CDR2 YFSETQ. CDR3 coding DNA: TGCGCCAGCAGCTCGGACAGTTCCTACGAGCAGTACTTC. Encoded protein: CASSSDSSYEQYF.

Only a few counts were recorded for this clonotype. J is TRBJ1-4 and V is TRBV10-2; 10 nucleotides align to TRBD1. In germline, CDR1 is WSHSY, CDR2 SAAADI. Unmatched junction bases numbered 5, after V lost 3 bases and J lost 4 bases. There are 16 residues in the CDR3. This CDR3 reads CASSEGQGDINEKLFF. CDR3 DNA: TGCGCCAGCAGTGAAGGACAGGGGGACATTAATGAAAAACTGTTTTTT.

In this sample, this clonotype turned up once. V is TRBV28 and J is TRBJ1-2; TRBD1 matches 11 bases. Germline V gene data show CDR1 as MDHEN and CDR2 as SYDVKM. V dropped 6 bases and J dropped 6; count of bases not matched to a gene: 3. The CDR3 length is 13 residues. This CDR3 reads CASSSGQGDGYTF. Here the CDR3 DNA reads TGTGCCAGCAGCTCGGGACAGGGGGATGGCTACACCTTC.

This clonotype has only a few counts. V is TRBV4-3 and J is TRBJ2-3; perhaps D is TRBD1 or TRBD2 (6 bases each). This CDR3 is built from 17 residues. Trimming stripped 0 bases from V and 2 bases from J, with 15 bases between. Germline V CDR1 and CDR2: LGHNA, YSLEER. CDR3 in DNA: TGCGCCAGCAGCCAAGATAGGAGGGGGAAATTCACAGATACGCAGTATTTT. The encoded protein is CASSQDRRGKFTDTQYF.

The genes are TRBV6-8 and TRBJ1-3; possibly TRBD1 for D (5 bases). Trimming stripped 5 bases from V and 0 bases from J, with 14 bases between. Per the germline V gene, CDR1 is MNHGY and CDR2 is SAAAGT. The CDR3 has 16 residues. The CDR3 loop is CASSRGLISSGNTIYF. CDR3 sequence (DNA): TGTGCCAGCAGTCGGGGACTCATTAGCTCTGGAAACACCATATATTTT.

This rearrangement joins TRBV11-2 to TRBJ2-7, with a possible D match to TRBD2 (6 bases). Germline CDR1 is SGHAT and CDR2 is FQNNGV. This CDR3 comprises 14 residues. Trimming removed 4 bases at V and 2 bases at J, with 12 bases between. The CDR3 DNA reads TGTGCCAGCAGCTCCCAGGGAGGACCCTACGAGCAGTACTTC. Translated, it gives CASSSQGGPYEQYF.

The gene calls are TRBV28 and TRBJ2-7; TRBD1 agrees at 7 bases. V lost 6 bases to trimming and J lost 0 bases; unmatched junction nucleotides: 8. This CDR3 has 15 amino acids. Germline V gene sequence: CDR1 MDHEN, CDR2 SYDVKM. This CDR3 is CASSSGQRSSYEQYF. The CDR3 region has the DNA TGTGCCAGCAGCTCGGGACAGAGGAGCTCCTACGAGCAGTACTTC.

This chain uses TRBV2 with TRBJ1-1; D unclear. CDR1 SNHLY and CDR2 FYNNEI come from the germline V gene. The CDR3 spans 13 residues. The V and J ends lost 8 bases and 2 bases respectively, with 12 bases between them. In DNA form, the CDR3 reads TGTGCCAGCCGAAGGGAAGGCAACACTGAAGCTTTCTTT. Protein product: CASRREGNTEAFF.

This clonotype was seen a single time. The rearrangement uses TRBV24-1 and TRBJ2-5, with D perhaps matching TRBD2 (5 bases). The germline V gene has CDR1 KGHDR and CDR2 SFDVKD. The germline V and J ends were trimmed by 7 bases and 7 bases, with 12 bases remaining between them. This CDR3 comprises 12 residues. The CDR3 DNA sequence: TGTGCCACCAGCGATATGGCGGGGACCCAGTACTTC. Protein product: CATSDMAGTQYF.

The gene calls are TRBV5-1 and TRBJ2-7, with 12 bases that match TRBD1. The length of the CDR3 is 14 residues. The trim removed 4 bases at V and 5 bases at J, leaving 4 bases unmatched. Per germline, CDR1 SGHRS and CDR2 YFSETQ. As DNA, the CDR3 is TGCGCCAGCAGCCCGGGGACAGGGGGCAACGAGCAGTACTTC. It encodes CASSPGTGGNEQYF.

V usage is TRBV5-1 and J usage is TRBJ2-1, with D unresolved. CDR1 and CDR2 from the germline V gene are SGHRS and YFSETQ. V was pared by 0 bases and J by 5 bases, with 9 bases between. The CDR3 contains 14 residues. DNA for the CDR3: TGCGCCAGCAGCTTGGACCGGCGTAACAATGAGCAGTTCTTC. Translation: CASSLDRRNNEQFF.

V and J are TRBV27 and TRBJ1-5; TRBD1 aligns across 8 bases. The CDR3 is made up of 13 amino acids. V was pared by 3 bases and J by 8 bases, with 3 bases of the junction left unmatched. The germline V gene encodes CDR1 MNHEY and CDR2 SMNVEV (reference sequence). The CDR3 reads CASSLDRVKPQHF. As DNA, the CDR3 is TGTGCCAGCAGTTTGGACAGGGTGAAGCCCCAGCATTTT.

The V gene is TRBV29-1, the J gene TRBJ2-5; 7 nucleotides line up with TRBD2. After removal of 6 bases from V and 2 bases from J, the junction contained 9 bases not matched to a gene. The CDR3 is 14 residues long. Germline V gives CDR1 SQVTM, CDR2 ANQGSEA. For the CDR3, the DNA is TGCAGCGTCGGAGCAGCGGGGTCGCAAGAGACCCAGTACTTC. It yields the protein CSVGAAGSQETQYF.

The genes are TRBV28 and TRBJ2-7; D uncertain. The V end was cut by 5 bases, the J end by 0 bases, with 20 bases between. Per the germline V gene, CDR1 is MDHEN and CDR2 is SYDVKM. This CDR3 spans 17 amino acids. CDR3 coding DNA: TGTGCCAGCAGTCCCTATCCCTGGCGCCCTAGCTCCTACGAGCAGTACTTC. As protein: CASSPYPWRPSSYEQYF.

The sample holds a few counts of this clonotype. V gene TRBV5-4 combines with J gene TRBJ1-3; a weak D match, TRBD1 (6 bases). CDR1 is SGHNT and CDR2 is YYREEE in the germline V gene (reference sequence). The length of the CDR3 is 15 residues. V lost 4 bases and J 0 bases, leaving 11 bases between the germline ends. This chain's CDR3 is CASSRPGASGNTIYF. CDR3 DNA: TGTGCCAGCAGCCGCCCGGGGGCCTCTGGAAACACCATATATTTT.

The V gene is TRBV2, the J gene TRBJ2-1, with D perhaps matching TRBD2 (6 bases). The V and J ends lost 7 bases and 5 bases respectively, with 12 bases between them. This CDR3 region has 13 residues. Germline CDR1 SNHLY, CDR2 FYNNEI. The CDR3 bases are TGTGCCAGCAAGGGCGGGGATAACAATGAGCAGTTCTTC. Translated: CASKGGDNNEQFF. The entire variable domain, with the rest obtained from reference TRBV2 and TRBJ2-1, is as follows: EPEVTQTPSHQVTQMGQEVILRCVPISNHLYFYWYRQILGQKVEFLVSFYNNEISEKSEIFDDQFSVERPDGSNFTLKIRSTKLEDSAMYFCASKGGDNNEQFFGPGTRLTVL.

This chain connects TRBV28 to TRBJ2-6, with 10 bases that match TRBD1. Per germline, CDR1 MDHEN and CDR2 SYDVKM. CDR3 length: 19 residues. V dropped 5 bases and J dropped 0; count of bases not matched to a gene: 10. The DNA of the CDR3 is TGTGCCAGCAGTAACTGGGACAGGGGAGAACTCTCTGGGGCCAACGTCCTGACTTTC. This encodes CASSNWDRGELSGANVLTF.

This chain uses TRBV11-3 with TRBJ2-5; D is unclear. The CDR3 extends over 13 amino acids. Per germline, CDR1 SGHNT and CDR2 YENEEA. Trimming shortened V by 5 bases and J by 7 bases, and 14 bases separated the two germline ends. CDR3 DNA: TGTGCCAGCAGCGAACAGCAAACGGGGACCCAGTACTTC. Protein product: CASSEQQTGTQYF.

The CDR3 DNA follows: TGTGCCACCAGTGATACCACAGACGGTGGGGAGACCCAGTACTTC. Protein sequence: CATSDTTDGGETQYF. The chain has TRBV24-1 and TRBJ2-5; D not resolved. The germline CDR1 and CDR2 sequences are KGHDR and SFDVKD. With 3 bases removed from V and 5 bases from J, the gap between germline ends came to 15 bases. This CDR3 has 15 residues.

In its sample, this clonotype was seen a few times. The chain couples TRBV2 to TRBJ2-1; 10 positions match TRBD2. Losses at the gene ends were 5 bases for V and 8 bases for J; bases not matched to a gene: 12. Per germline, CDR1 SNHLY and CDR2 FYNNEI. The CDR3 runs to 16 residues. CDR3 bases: TGTGCCAGCAGTTCACGAGCGGGGGGGGGGCGGGATGAGCAGTTCTTC. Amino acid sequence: CASSSRAGGGRDEQFF.

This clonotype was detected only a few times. The CDR3 bases are TGTGCCAGCAGCCGCCGAGGGCCTAATCAAGAGACCCAGTACTTC. It encodes CASSRRGPNQETQYF. The chain links TRBV28 to TRBJ2-5; D is perhaps TRBD2 (5 bases). Germline CDR1 is MDHEN and CDR2 is SYDVKM. This CDR3 is built from 15 residues. Between the trimmed V and J ends, which lost 6 bases and 2 bases, there was a span of 16 bases. The whole variable domain, remainder taken from reference TRBV28 and TRBJ2-5, is DVKVTQSSRYLVKRTGEKVFLECVQDMDHENMFWYRQDPGLGLRLIYFSYDVKMKEKGDIPEGYSVSREKKERFSLILESASTNQTSMYLCASSRRGPNQETQYFGPGTRLLVL.

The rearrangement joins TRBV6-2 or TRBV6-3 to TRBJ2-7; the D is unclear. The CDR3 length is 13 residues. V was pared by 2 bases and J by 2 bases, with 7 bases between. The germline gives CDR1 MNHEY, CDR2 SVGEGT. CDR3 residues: CASSYELAYEQYF. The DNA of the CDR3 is TGTGCCAGCAGTTACGAGCTAGCCTACGAGCAGTACTTC.

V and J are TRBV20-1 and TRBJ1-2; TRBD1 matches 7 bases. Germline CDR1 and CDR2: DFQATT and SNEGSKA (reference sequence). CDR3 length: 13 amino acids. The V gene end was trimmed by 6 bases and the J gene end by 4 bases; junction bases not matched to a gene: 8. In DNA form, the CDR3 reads TGCAGTGCAGAAACGGGACAGTCCTATGGCTACACCTTC. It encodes CSAETGQSYGYTF.

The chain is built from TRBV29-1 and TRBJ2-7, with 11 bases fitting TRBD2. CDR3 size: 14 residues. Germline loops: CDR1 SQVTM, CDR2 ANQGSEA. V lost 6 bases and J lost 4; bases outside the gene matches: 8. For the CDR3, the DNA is TGCAGCGTCTCACTAGCGGGAGATCTTTACGAGCAGTACTTC. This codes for CSVSLAGDLYEQYF.

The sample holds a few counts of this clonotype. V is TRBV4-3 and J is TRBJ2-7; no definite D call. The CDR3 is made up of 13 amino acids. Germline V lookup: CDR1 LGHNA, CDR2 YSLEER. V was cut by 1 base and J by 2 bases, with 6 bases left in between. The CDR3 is CASSQGPTYEQYF. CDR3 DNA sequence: TGCGCCAGCAGCCAAGGTCCCACCTACGAGCAGTACTTC.

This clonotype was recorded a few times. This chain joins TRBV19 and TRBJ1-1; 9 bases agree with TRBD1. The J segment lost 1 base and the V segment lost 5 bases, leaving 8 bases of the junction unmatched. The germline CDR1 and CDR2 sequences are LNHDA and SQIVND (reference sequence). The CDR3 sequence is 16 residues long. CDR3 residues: CASSGQGRRGNTEAFF. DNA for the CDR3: TGTGCCAGTAGTGGACAGGGGCGGAGGGGGAACACTGAAGCTTTCTTT.